These T cell receptor beta chains were read from a single sample in a study of beta chain features in type 1 diabetes. Sequenced by immunoSEQ multiplex PCR; TCRdb stores in-frame clones only, minus some. The table has 550,000 to 850,000 clones, 13% seen once. Sequenced: naive CD4+ T cells from blood. These TCRs come from a man aged 18-30 years with type 1 diabetes. CDR3s include the opening cysteine and the closing phenylalanine or tryptophan. D genes are given only for firm matches. Clone sizes are given selectively: once, few, many, or a class where the clone is expanded.

d_call j_call v_call clone_size cdr3_nt cdr3_aa
. TRBJ2-6 TRBV7-8 few TGTGCCAGCAGCTTATCTATTATTGGCGGGACCTCTGGGGCCAACGTCCTGACTTTC CASSLSIIGGTSGANVLTF
TRBD1 TRBJ1-2 TRBV18 few TGTGCCAGCTCAAATTTGGGACAGACGCCTCAAGGTGGCTACACCTTC CASSNLGQTPQGGYTF
TRBD2 TRBJ2-5 TRBV5-4 few TGTGCCAGCAGCTCGGGACTAGCGGGGACCACAGAGACCCAGTACTTC CASSSGLAGTTETQYF
TRBD1 TRBJ2-5 TRBV5-1 . TGCGCCAGCAGCCTCTCCGGGACAGAAGAGACCCAGTACTTC CASSLSGTEETQYF
. TRBJ2-3 TRBV30 . TGTGCCTGGATAACGACAGATACGCAGTATTTT CAWITTDTQYF
TRBD2 TRBJ2-1 TRBV29-1 . TGCAGCGTTGCAAGCGGGGGTACCTACAATGAGCAGTTCTTC CSVASGGTYNEQFF
. TRBJ2-6 TRBV18 . TGTGCCAGCTCACCATCGGTGGACTCTGGGGCCAACGTCCTGACTTTC CASSPSVDSGANVLTF
. TRBJ2-6 TRBV9 . TGTGCCAGCAGCCCGTATTCTGGGGCCAACGTCCTGACTTTC CASSPYSGANVLTF
. TRBJ2-1 TRBV5-1 few TGCGCCAGCAGCTCCGAGTTAGCTTGGTATGAGCAGTTCTTC CASSSELAWYEQFF
. TRBJ1-1 TRBV5-4 few TGTGCCAGCAGCCAATCGGGAAGAGCCTACACTGAAGCTTTCTTT CASSQSGRAYTEAFF
. TRBJ1-1 TRBV6-5 . TGTGCCAGCAGAAGGGAGTTGATGAACACTGAAGCTTTCTTT CASRRELMNTEAFF
TRBD1 TRBJ2-5 TRBV9 . TGTGCCAGCAGCGCCCGCTTACAGGGGGCGGGAGAGACCCAGTACTTC CASSARLQGAGETQYF
. TRBJ1-5 TRBV5-1 few TGCGCCAGCAGCTTGTTCCCACCGGGCAACAATCAGCCCCAGCATTTT CASSLFPPGNNQPQHF
TRBD1 TRBJ2-7 TRBV4-1 . TGCGCCAGCAGCAACCCGGGACAGGGGGCTTGGGAGCAGTACTTC CASSNPGQGAWEQYF
. TRBJ1-5 TRBV5-4 . TGTGCCAGCAGCCTGGCCGGCAATCAGCCCCAGCATTTT CASSLAGNQPQHF
. TRBJ1-2 TRBV28 few TGTGCCAGCACCGGGACGTCCGGGGCTCGCTACTATGGCTACACCTTC CASTGTSGARYYGYTF
. TRBJ2-3 TRBV10-3 few TGTGCCATCAGTGAAGAGGGTCCGCAGTATTTT CAISEEGPQYF
. TRBJ1-5 TRBV19 few TGTGCCAGTAGTATATCAGGGTCGGTGAATCAGCCCCAGCATTTT CASSISGSVNQPQHF
TRBD1 TRBJ1-2 TRBV7-3 . TGTGCCAGCAGCTCAGGACAGGGATCGGATGGCTACACCTTC CASSSGQGSDGYTF
. TRBJ2-1 TRBV4-1 few TGCGCCAGCAGCCCCCAAGGGAAGACGGGCAATGAGCAGTTCTTC CASSPQGKTGNEQFF
. TRBJ1-6 TRBV7-9 . TGTGCCAGCAGCTTAGGAGTAGAAAGATATTCACCCCTCCACTTT CASSLGVERYSPLHF
. TRBJ2-3 TRBV6-6 once TGTGCCAGCAGCCAGTACAGAGATACGCAGTATTTT CASSQYRDTQYF
. TRBJ2-3 TRBV5-1 few TGCGCCAGCAGCGGGGCGGGCACAGATACGCAGTATTTT CASSGAGTDTQYF
TRBD2 TRBJ2-2 TRBV9 . TGTGCCAGCAGCGTTAGCGGGGGGGCCAAAAACACCGGGGAGCTGTTTTTT CASSVSGGAKNTGELFF
. TRBJ2-6 TRBV30 few TGTGCCTGGAGAAAGTGGGGCTCTGGGGCCAACGTCCTGACTTTC CAWRKWGSGANVLTF
. TRBJ2-7 TRBV11-2 few TGTGCCAGCAGCCGAACGGTCGGCGGGACCTACGAGCAGTACTTC CASSRTVGGTYEQYF
. TRBJ1-6 TRBV5-4 . TGTGCCAGCAGCTCAGGGAGTCTGGGTAATTCACCCCTCCACTTT CASSSGSLGNSPLHF
. TRBJ1-1 TRBV7-2 . TGTGCCAGCAGCCGACAGGAGAACACTGAAGCTTTCTTT CASSRQENTEAFF
. TRBJ1-1 TRBV10-3 . TGTGCCATCAGTAGGGGTCTGAACACTGAAGCTTTCTTT CAISRGLNTEAFF
. TRBJ2-6 TRBV7-2 few TGTGCCAGCAGCTTAGATGTCTCTGGGGCCAACGTCCTGACTTTC CASSLDVSGANVLTF
. TRBJ2-7 TRBV18 . TGTGCCAGCTCACCCGGTCGCGAGCAGTACTTC CASSPGREQYF
TRBD1 TRBJ1-6 TRBV2 . TGTGCCACTCAGAGAGGACAGGGTATATCCCTCCACTTT CATQRGQGISLHF
TRBD1 TRBJ1-4 TRBV2 . TGTGCCAGCAGGATGATACAGGGGAGAAATGAAAAACTGTTTTTT CASRMIQGRNEKLFF
TRBD1 TRBJ1-2 TRBV4-2 . TGTGCCAGCCGACCGGGACAGGGTAACTATGGCTACACCTTC CASRPGQGNYGYTF
. TRBJ1-4 TRBV7-9 few TGTGCCAGCAGGGGTATGGCAGGCCCCAATGAAAAACTGTTTTTT CASRGMAGPNEKLFF
. TRBJ2-5 TRBV5-1 . TGCGCCAGCAGCGATCCGGGACACACTTACGAGACCCAGTACTTC CASSDPGHTYETQYF
. TRBJ2-7 TRBV25-1 few TGTGCCAGCAGTGCACAGCCTGGCAAGCAGTACTTC CASSAQPGKQYF
. TRBJ1-5 TRBV30 . TGTGCCTGGAGTGATGGGGGAGATCAGCCCCAGCATTTT CAWSDGGDQPQHF
TRBD1 TRBJ1-1 TRBV28 . TGTGCCAGCAGTCTAGACAGGGAGAGCACTGAAGCTTTCTTT CASSLDRESTEAFF
. TRBJ2-3 TRBV7-9 . TGTGCCAGCAGCTGGTGGGGTATCGCAGATACGCAGTATTTT CASSWWGIADTQYF
. TRBJ1-2 TRBV30 . TGTGCCTGGAGTAGCGAAATTATTAACTATGGCTACACCTTC CAWSSEIINYGYTF
. TRBJ1-1 TRBV10-2 . TGCGCCAGCAGTGAGTCGGCAGTTAACACTGAAGCTTTCTTT CASSESAVNTEAFF
. TRBJ2-3 TRBV9 few TGTGCCAGCAGACAAACTAGCTCCCAGGTGCAGTATTTT CASRQTSSQVQYF
. TRBJ1-5 TRBV30 . TGTGCCTGGAGCGCGGATAGCAATCAGCCCCAGCATTTT CAWSADSNQPQHF
. TRBJ2-6 TRBV10-3 . TGTGCCATCACCCCCGTCCTCTCTGGGGCCAACGTCCTGACTTTC CAITPVLSGANVLTF
TRBD1 TRBJ1-1 TRBV5-4 few TGTGCCAGCAGCTTGAGGGACAGGAGGAACACTGAAGCTTTCTTT CASSLRDRRNTEAFF
. TRBJ1-2 TRBV6-1 few TGTGCCAGCAGTCCCTCCGCCTATGGCTACACCTTC CASSPSAYGYTF
TRBD1 TRBJ2-7 TRBV10-3 . TGTGCCATCACTTCCGAAGGGGGCAACTACGAGCAGTACTTC CAITSEGGNYEQYF
. TRBJ1-1 TRBV5-4 few TGTGCCAGCAGCAGAACAGGGACCGAAGCTTTCTTT CASSRTGTEAFF
. TRBJ1-5 TRBV9 . TGTGCCAGCAGCGTAGGGGGATTCAATCAGCCCCAGCATTTT CASSVGGFNQPQHF
. TRBJ1-1 TRBV7-2 few TGTGCCAGCAGCTTATGGGGTCCTGAAGCTTTCTTT CASSLWGPEAFF
. TRBJ2-6 TRBV30 . TGTGCCTGGAACCCATCTGGGGCCAACGTCCTGACTTTC CAWNPSGANVLTF
. TRBJ1-2 TRBV30 few TGTGCCTGGAGTCCAGCCTATGGCTACACCTTC CAWSPAYGYTF
. TRBJ2-5 TRBV5-6 . TGTGCCAGCAGCTTGTTAGGGATAGAGACCCAGTACTTC CASSLLGIETQYF
. TRBJ2-1 TRBV30 few TGTGCCTGGAGTGTACGACAGGATCAGTTCTTC CAWSVRQDQFF